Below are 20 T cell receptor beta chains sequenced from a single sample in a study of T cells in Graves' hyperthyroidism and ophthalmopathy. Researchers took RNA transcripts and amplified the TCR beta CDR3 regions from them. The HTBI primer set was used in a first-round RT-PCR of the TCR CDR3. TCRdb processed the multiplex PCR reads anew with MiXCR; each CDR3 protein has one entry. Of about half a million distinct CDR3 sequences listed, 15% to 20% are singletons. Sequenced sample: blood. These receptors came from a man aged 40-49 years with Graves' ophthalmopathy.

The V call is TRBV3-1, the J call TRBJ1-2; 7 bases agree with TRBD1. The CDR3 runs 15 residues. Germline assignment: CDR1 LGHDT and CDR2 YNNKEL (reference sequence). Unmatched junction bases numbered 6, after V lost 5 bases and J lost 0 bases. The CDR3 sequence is CASSARQGPNYGYTF. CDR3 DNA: TGTGCCAGCAGCGCTAGACAGGGACCTAACTATGGCTACACCTTC.

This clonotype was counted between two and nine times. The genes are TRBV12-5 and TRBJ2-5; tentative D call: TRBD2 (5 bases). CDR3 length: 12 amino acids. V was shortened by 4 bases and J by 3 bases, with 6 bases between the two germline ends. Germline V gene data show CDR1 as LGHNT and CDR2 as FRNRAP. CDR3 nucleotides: TGTGCTAGTGGTTCGGAGGAAGAGACCCAGTACTTC. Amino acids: CASGSEEETQYF.

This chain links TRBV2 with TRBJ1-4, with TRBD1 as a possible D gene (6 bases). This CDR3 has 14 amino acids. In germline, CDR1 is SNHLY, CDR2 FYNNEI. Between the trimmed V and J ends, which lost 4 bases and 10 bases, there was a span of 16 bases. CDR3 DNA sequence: TGTGCCAGCAGTGGAGTAGGGATGGGGGCAAAACTGTTTTTT. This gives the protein CASSGVGMGAKLFF.

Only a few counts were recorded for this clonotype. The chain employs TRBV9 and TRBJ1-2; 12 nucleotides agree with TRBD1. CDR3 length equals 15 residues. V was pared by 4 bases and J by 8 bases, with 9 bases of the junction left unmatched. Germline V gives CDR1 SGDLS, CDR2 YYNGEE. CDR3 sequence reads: CASSPRDRGRLGYTF. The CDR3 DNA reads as TGTGCCAGCAGCCCCCGGGACAGGGGGCGATTGGGCTACACCTTC.

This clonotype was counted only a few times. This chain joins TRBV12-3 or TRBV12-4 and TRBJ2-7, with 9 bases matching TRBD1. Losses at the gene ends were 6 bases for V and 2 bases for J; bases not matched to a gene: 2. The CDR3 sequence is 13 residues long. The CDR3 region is CASRGQGPYEQYF. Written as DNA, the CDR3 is TGTGCCAGCAGAGGACAGGGGCCCTACGAGCAGTACTTC.

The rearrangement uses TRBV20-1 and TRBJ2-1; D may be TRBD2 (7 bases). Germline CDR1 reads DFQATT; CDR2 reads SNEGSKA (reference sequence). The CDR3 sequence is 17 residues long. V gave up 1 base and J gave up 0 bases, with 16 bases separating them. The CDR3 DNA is TGCAGTGCTAGAGGGGGAGGGGGGTCGAGCTCCTACAATGAGCAGTTCTTC. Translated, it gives CSARGGGGSSSYNEQFF.

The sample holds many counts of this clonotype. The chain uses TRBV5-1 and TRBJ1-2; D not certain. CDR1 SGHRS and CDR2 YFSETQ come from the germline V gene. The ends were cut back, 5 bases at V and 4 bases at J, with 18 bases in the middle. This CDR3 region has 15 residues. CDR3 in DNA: TGCGCCAGCAGGCTCGACAACCCTGCCGTCTATGGCTACACCTTC. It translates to CASRLDNPAVYGYTF.

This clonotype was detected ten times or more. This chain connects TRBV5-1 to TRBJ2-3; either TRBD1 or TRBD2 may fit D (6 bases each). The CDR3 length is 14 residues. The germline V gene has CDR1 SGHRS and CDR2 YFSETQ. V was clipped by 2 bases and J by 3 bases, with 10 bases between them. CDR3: CASSLEGGTDTQYF. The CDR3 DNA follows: TGCGCCAGCAGCTTAGAGGGGGGAACAGATACGCAGTATTTT.

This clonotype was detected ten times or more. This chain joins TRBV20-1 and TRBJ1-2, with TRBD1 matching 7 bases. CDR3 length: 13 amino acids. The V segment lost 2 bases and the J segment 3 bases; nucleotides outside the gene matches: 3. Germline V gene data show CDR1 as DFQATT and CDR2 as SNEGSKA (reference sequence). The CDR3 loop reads CSARQGVDYGYTF. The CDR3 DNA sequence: TGCAGTGCTAGACAGGGGGTCGACTATGGCTACACCTTC.

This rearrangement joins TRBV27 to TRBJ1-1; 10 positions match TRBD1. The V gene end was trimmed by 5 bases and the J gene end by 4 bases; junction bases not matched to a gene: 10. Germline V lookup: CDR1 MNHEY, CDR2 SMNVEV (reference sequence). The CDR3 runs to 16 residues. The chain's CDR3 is CASSPGQGEVSTEAFF. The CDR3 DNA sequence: TGTGCCAGCAGTCCTGGACAGGGGGAGGTAAGCACTGAAGCTTTCTTT.

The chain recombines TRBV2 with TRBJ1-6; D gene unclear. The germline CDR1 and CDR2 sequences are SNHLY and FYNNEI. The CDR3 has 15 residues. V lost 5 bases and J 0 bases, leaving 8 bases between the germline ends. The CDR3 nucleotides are TGTGCCAGCAGTTTAACAAGCTCCTATAATTCACCCCTCCACTTT. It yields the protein CASSLTSSYNSPLHF.

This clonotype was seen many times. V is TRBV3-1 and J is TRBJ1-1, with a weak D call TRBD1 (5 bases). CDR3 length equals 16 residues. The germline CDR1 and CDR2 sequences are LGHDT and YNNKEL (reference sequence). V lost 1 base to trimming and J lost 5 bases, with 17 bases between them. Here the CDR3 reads CASSQVLPGGRTEAFF. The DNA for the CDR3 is TGTGCCAGCAGCCAAGTTTTACCCGGGGGAAGGACTGAAGCTTTCTTT.

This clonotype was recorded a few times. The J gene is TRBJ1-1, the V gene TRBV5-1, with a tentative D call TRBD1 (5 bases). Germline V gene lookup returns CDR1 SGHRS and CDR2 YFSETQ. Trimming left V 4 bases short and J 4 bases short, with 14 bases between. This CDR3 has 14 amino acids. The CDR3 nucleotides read TGCGCCAGCAGCCTCATAGGGGTTGGCACTGAAGCTTTCTTT. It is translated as CASSLIGVGTEAFF. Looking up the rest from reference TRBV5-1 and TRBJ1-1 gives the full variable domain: KAGVTQTPRYLIKTRGQQVTLSCSPISGHRSVSWYQQTPGQGLQFLFEYFSETQRNKGNFPGRFSGRQFSNSRSEMNVSTLELGDSALYLCASSLIGVGTEAFFGQGTRLTVV.

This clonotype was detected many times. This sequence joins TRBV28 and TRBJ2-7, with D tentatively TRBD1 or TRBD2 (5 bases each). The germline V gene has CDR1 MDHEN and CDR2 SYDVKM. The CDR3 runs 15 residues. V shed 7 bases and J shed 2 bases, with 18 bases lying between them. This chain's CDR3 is CASIPHGEGTYEQYF. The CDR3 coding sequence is TGTGCCAGCATCCCGCACGGAGAGGGGACCTACGAGCAGTACTTC. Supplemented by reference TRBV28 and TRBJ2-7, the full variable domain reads DVKVTQSSRYLVKRTGEKVFLECVQDMDHENMFWYRQDPGLGLRLIYFSYDVKMKEKGDIPEGYSVSREKKERFSLILESASTNQTSMYLCASIPHGEGTYEQYFGPGTRLTVT.

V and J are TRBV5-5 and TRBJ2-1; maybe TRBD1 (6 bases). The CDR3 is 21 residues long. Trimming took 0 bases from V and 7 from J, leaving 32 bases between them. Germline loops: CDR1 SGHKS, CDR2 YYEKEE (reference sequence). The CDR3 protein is CASSLGGGSRSYISGRNEQFF. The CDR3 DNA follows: TGTGCCAGCAGCTTGGGAGGGGGTAGCCGGAGTTATATCTCCGGTCGGAATGAGCAGTTCTTC.

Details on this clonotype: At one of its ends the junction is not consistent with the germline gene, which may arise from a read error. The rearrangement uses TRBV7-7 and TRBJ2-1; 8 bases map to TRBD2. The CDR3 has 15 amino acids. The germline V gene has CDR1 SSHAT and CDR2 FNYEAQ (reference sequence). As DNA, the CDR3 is TGTGCTAGCAGCTTAGTAGCGGGGATTAACAATGAGCAGTTCTTC. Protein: CASSLVAGINNEQFF.

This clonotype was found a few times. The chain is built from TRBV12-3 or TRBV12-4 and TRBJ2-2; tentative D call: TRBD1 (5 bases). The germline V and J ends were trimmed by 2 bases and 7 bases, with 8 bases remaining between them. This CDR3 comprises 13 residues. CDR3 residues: CASSLRGIGELFF. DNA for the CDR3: TGTGCCAGCAGTTTAAGGGGTATCGGGGAGCTGTTTTTT.

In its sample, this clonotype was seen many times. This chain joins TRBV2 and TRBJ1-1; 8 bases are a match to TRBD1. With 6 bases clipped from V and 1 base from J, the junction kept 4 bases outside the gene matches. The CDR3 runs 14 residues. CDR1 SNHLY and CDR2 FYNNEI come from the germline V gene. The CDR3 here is CASRQGGGNTEAFF. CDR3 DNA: TGTGCCAGCAGACAGGGGGGGGGGAACACTGAAGCTTTCTTT.

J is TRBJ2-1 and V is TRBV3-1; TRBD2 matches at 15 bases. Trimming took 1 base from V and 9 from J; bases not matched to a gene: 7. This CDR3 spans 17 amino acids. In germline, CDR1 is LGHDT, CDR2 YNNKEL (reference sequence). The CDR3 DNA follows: TGTGCCAGCAGCCAAGTTATGGGACTAGCGGGAGGTAGTGAGCAGTTCTTC. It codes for CASSQVMGLAGGSEQFF.

The CDR3 reads CASSPGLAGMYNEQFF. The CDR3 coding sequence is TGTGCCAGCTCACCGGGACTAGCGGGGATGTACAATGAGCAGTTCTTC. This chain uses TRBV18 with TRBJ2-1; 13 bases agree with TRBD2. Trimming at V came to 3 bases and at J to 4 bases, leaving 3 bases not matched to a gene. This CDR3 comprises 16 residues. Germline values: CDR1 KGHSH, CDR2 LQKENI.